Shown below are 19 T cell receptor beta chains from a single sample sequenced in a study of human T cells and chemical hapten exposure. Time point noted: patch test 3, about 24 weeks after DPC sensitization. Treatment in this sample: therapeutic diphenylcyclopropenone sensitization with weekly scalp DPC. A single record per CDR3 protein comes from TCRdb applying MiXCR to the RACE reads. The profile shows 50,000 or so distinct CDR3 sequences, roughly 10% of them singletons. The sample here was whole blood, taken in connection with sensitization to the hapten diphenylcyclopropenone (DPC). These receptors were obtained from a woman aged 40 to 50 with alopecia areata. Some clones in this sample may be carry-over from other donors' samples.

J is TRBJ1-4 and V is TRBV28; 10 nucleotides match TRBD1. The V gene's germline CDR1 is MDHEN and CDR2 SYDVKM. The CDR3 has 15 amino acids. The V gene end was trimmed by 6 bases and the J gene end by 6 bases; junction bases not matched to a gene: 7. The CDR3 reads CASSNPGQGYEKLFF. The DNA of the CDR3 is TGTGCCAGCAGCAACCCGGGACAGGGGTATGAAAAACTGTTTTTT.

This chain uses TRBV7-2 with TRBJ2-1, with TRBD2 matching over 7 bases. The junction had 7 bases not matched to a gene; V was cut back by 1 base and J by 4 bases. Germline CDR1 reads SGHTA; CDR2 reads FQGNSA. The CDR3 runs to 16 residues. CDR3 nucleotide sequence: TGTGCCAGCAGCTTAGGCGGGGGTGTCCTTTACAATGAGCAGTTCTTC. It specifies CASSLGGGVLYNEQFF.

This clonotype was observed at least ten times. The rearrangement joins TRBV2 to TRBJ1-2; D is ambiguous. CDR3 size: 14 residues. V was cut by 6 bases and J by 4 bases, with 15 bases left in between. The germline V gene encodes CDR1 SNHLY and CDR2 FYNNEI. CDR3 sequence reads: CASRPGGRIYGYTF. The CDR3 DNA sequence: TGTGCCAGCAGGCCCGGTGGACGGATCTATGGCTACACCTTC.

This clonotype showed up many times. The chain combines TRBV5-5 with TRBJ1-6; D gene ambiguous. V was trimmed by 0 bases and J by 10 bases, leaving 11 bases between them. CDR1 and CDR2 (germline): SGHKS, YYEKEE (reference sequence). This CDR3 is built from 14 residues. CDR3: CASSLGESGSPLHF. The CDR3 DNA reads as TGTGCCAGCAGCTTGGGAGAATCTGGCTCACCCCTCCACTTT.

This sequence joins TRBV4-2 and TRBJ2-3; 9 nucleotides align to TRBD2. The V segment lost 0 bases and the J segment 1 base; nucleotides outside the gene matches: 5. The CDR3 spans 17 residues. Germline V gives CDR1 LGHNA, CDR2 YNFKEQ. CDR3 in amino acids: CASSQERLAGGTDTQYF. In nucleotides, the CDR3 is TGTGCCAGCAGCCAAGAACGATTAGCGGGGGGCACAGATACGCAGTATTTT.

The table lists this clonotype with many counts. The CDR3 is CASSLDGSSGEQYF. The CDR3 nucleotides read TGTGCCAGCAGCTTAGATGGGAGCTCGGGCGAGCAGTACTTC. The chain carries TRBV7-2 and TRBJ2-7; D might be TRBD2 (5 bases). Germline assignment: CDR1 SGHTA and CDR2 FQGNSA. CDR3 length: 14 amino acids. The V end was cut by 1 base, the J end by 6 bases, with 13 bases between. Combining the CDR3 with reference TRBV7-2 and TRBJ2-7 gives the whole variable domain GAGVSQSPSNKVTEKGKDVELRCDPISGHTALYWYRQSLGQGLEFLIYFQGNSAPDKSGLPSDRFSAERTGGSVSTLTIQRTQQEDSAVYLCASSLDGSSGEQYFGPGTRLTVT.

This clonotype was seen only a few times. The chain is built from TRBV2 and TRBJ1-5, with a tentative D call TRBD1 (5 bases). The V and J ends lost 5 bases and 4 bases respectively, with 18 bases between them. CDR3 length: 16 amino acids. From germline, CDR1 is SNHLY and CDR2 FYNNEI. Written as DNA, the CDR3 is TGTGCCAGCAGTATGGAGGGCAGGGTAGGAAATCAGCCCCAGCATTTT. Its translation is CASSMEGRVGNQPQHF.

The rearrangement uses TRBV20-1 and TRBJ2-3; 10 positions agree with TRBD2. The CDR3 has 13 residues. Germline-derived CDR1 and CDR2 are DFQATT and SNEGSKA (reference sequence). Trimming took 3 bases from V and 6 from J; bases not matched to a gene: 3. The CDR3, as DNA: TGCAGTGCTAGTTTTAGCGGGGGGGATACGCAGTATTTT. It translates to CSASFSGGDTQYF.

This clonotype was observed many times. CDR3 amino acids: CASSVYANEKLFF. The CDR3, as DNA: TGTGCCAGTAGTGTGTACGCCAATGAAAAACTGTTTTTT. The V call is TRBV19, the J call TRBJ1-4; D is uncertain. Germline V gives CDR1 LNHDA, CDR2 SQIVND (reference sequence). With 5 bases removed from V and 5 bases from J, the gap between germline ends came to 9 bases. The CDR3 is 13 amino acids.

V usage is TRBV29-1 and J usage is TRBJ2-1, with D maybe TRBD2 (6 bases). From germline, CDR1 is SQVTM and CDR2 ANQGSEA. V shed 6 bases and J shed 5 bases, with 14 bases lying between them. The CDR3 runs to 13 residues. The CDR3 DNA is TGCAGCGTGGGGGGACGGAGTAACAATGAGCAGTTCTTC. It specifies CSVGGRSNNEQFF.

The gene calls are TRBV9 and TRBJ2-3; no clear D. Germline-derived CDR1 and CDR2 are SGDLS and YYNGEE. The CDR3 loop spans 13 amino acids. The V and J ends lost 0 bases and 3 bases respectively, with 5 bases between them. CDR3 residues: CASSVALTDTQYF. CDR3 DNA sequence: TGTGCCAGCAGCGTAGCTCTAACAGATACGCAGTATTTT.

The gene calls are TRBV20-1 and TRBJ1-1; D might be TRBD1 (5 bases). Germline assignment: CDR1 DFQATT and CDR2 SNEGSKA (reference sequence). The germline V and J ends were trimmed by 2 bases and 1 base, with 5 bases remaining between them. The CDR3 contains 12 residues. The CDR3 DNA follows: TGCAGTGCTAGACAGGGGAACACTGAAGCTTTCTTT. This encodes CSARQGNTEAFF.

This clonotype was detected many times. This rearrangement joins TRBV7-9 to TRBJ2-1; 8 bases line up with TRBD1. The junction had 5 bases not matched to a gene; V was cut back by 2 bases and J by 2 bases. The CDR3 length is 16 residues. Germline V lookup: CDR1 SEHNR, CDR2 FQNEAQ (reference sequence). The CDR3 region is CASSLIQGVAYNEQFF. CDR3 coding DNA: TGTGCCAGCAGCTTAATACAGGGGGTAGCCTACAATGAGCAGTTCTTC.

The rearrangement uses TRBV29-1 and TRBJ2-1, with TRBD1 matching over 12 bases. V shed 6 bases, J shed 3 bases, and the junction held 3 bases outside the gene matches. This CDR3 is built from 14 residues. CDR1 is SQVTM and CDR2 is ANQGSEA in the germline V gene. The CDR3 DNA sequence: TGCAGCGTGAGGGACAGGGGGCACTACAATGAGCAGTTCTTC. Its protein is CSVRDRGHYNEQFF.

The V and J genes are TRBV7-8 and TRBJ1-2; D call uncertain. Germline V gene lookup returns CDR1 SGHVS and CDR2 FQNEAQ. Trimming removed 2 bases from V and 8 bases from J, with 12 bases in between. The CDR3 spans 13 residues. The CDR3 DNA reads TGTGCCAGCAGCTTACTGTCAGCGGGAGGCTACACCTTC. Protein product: CASSLLSAGGYTF.

This clonotype was seen repeatedly, ten times or more. The chain combines TRBV2 with TRBJ1-2; D might be TRBD1 (5 bases). With 5 bases removed from V and 8 bases from J, the gap between germline ends came to 15 bases. There are 13 residues in the CDR3. Germline V gene data show CDR1 as SNHLY and CDR2 as FYNNEI. CDR3 in DNA: TGTGCCAGCAGTTTGGGACCCCACGGCGGCTACACCTTC. Encoded protein: CASSLGPHGGYTF.

This clonotype appeared a few times. The chain uses TRBV6-1 and TRBJ2-1; 7 bases line up with TRBD2. The J segment lost 6 bases and the V segment lost 7 bases, leaving 12 bases of the junction unmatched. Germline CDR1 MNHNS, CDR2 SASEGT. The CDR3 is 15 amino acids. CDR3 coding DNA: TGTGCCAGCACCTCGACGGCTAGCGGTTCCAATGAGCAGTTCTTC. Its translation is CASTSTASGSNEQFF.

The V and J genes are TRBV6-5 and TRBJ2-7, with D maybe TRBD2 (7 bases). The V end was cut by 8 bases, the J end by 2 bases, with 31 bases between. The CDR3 loop spans 19 amino acids. From germline, CDR1 is MNHEY and CDR2 SVGAGI. CDR3 region: CASSSRDGGLHHETYEQYF. CDR3 DNA: TGTGCCAGCTCCTCTCGGGACGGGGGGCTCCACCATGAAACCTACGAGCAGTACTTC.

This clonotype appeared a few times. The chain has TRBV9 and TRBJ2-3, with D possibly matching TRBD1 (5 bases). CDR1 is SGDLS and CDR2 is YYNGEE in the germline V gene. This CDR3 has 15 residues. The ends were cut back, 1 base at V and 2 bases at J, with 11 bases in the middle. CDR3 nucleotide sequence: TGTGCCAGCAGCGTAAGGCAGGGCAACACAGATACGCAGTATTTT. Translation gives CASSVRQGNTDTQYF.